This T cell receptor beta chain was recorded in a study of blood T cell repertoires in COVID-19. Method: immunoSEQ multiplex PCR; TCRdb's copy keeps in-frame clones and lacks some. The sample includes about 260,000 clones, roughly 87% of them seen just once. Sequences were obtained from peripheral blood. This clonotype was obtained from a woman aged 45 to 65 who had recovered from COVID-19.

The CDR3 sequence is CASSFDLGEISYGYTF. CDR3 nucleotide sequence: TGTGCCAGCAGCTTCGACTTAGGGGAAATAAGCTATGGCTACACCTTC. V is TRBV5-6 and J is TRBJ1-2; D may be TRBD1 (5 bases). The V and J ends lost 2 bases and 4 bases respectively, with 18 bases between them. Looked up from germline, CDR1 is SGHDT and CDR2 is YYEEEE. This CDR3 has 16 residues.